This TCR beta chain was recorded in a study of cytomegalovirus exposure and HLA in healthy donors. Across the study: The study's early data release held tens of millions of unique TCRs from HLA-typed donors.

The CDR3 covers 15 residues. With 0 bases removed from V and 4 bases from J, the gap between germline ends came to 14 bases. Germline CDR1 SGHRS, CDR2 YFSETQ. Study results and limitations: An Asian-associated ancestry cluster reportedly showed fewer N-insertions than the approximately 660-donor mean in a later analysis.

As regards this clone: Antigen unknown.

In the PCR, 60 Vbeta and 13 Jbeta primers were used. The data were produced by immunoSEQ multiplex PCR, yet TCRdb's version contains in-frame clones alone and is incomplete. The repertoire includes hundreds of thousands of clones, around nine tenths of them detected once, and 2% to 3% sits in the top ten. Sequenced input: PBMCs. The V and J genes are TRBV5-1 and TRBJ2-7; TRBD2 might be the D (5 bases). The receptor was isolated from a woman aged 18-30 years in good health and CMV-seronegative. The CDR3 spells CASSLGAPTTYEQYF. The CDR3 DNA reads TGCGCCAGCAGCTTGGGAGCTCCGACTACATACGAGCAGTACTTC. The complete variable domain, with remaining parts taken from reference TRBV5-1 and TRBJ2-7, reads KAGVTQTPRYLIKTRGQQVTLSCSPISGHRSVSWYQQTPGQGLQFLFEYFSETQRNKGNFPGRFSGRQFSNSRSEMNVSTLELGDSALYLCASSLGAPTTYEQYFGPGTRLTVT.